This T cell receptor beta chain came from a study of cytomegalovirus exposure and HLA in healthy donors. At the level of the study: Around 87 million unique TCRs, all from HLA-typed donors, were included in an early release of the data. Study-wide points: Several of the most significant clusters appeared, in a later analysis, to be linked to common viral pathogens.

The PCR used 60 Vbeta and 13 Jbeta primers. Generated by immunoSEQ multiplex PCR, the TCRdb table keeps only in-frame clones and is missing some. The table includes 200,000 to 250,000 clones, 82% detected once. V lost 5 bases and J lost 6; bases outside the gene matches: 12. The germline V gene encodes CDR1 MNHEY and CDR2 SMNVEV (reference sequence). The CDR3 runs 15 residues. With regard to this clone: Its antigen is unidentified.

The material sequenced was PBMCs. The rearrangement links TRBV27 to TRBJ2-7, with 8 bases lining up with TRBD2. This receptor was obtained from a woman aged 40 to 50 in good health and CMV-seronegative. CDR3: CASSLHGSGAPEQYF. The CDR3, as DNA: TGTGCCAGCAGTCTCCATGGTAGCGGGGCACCCGAGCAGTACTTC.